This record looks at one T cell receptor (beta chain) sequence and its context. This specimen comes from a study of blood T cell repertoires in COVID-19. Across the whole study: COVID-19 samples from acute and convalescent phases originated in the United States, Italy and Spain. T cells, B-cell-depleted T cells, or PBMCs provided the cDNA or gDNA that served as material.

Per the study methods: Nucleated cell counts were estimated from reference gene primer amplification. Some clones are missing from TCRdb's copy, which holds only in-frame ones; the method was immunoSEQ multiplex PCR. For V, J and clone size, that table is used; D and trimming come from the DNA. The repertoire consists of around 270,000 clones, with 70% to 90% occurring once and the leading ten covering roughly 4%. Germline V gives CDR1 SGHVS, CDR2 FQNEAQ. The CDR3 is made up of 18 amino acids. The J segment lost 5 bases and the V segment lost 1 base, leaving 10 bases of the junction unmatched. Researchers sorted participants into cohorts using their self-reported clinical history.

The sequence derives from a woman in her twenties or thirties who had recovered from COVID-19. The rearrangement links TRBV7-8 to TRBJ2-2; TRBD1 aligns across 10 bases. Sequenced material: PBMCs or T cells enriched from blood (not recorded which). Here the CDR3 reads CASSLVPTGGVGTGELFF. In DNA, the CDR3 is TGTGCCAGCAGCTTAGTCCCGACAGGGGGCGTAGGTACCGGGGAGCTGTTTTTT.